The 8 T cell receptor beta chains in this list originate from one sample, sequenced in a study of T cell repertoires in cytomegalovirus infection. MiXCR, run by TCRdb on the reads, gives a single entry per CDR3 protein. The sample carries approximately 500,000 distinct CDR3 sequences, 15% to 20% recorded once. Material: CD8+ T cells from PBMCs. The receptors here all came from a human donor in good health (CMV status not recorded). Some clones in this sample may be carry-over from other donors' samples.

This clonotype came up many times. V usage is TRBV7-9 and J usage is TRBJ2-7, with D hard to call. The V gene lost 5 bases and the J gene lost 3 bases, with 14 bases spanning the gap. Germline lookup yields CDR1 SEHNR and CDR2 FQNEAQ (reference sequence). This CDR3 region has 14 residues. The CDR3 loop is CASSPSQAIYEQYF. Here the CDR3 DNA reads TGTGCCAGCAGCCCGAGCCAAGCTATCTACGAGCAGTACTTC.

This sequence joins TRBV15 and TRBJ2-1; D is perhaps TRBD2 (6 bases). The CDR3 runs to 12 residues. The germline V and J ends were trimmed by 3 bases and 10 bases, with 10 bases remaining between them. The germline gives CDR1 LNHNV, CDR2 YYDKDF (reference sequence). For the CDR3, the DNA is TGTGCCACCAGCAGGGGACTTCGGGAGCAGTTCTTC. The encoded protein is CATSRGLREQFF.

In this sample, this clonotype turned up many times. Here the CDR3 reads CASSAPAGAQETQYF. The CDR3 nucleotides read TGTGCCAGCAGCGCCCCGGCAGGGGCCCAAGAGACCCAGTACTTC. This chain links TRBV7-9 with TRBJ2-5; possibly TRBD1 for D (6 bases). The germline V and J ends were trimmed by 5 bases and 1 base, with 14 bases remaining between them. Germline V CDR1 and CDR2: SEHNR, FQNEAQ (reference sequence). This CDR3 contains 15 residues.

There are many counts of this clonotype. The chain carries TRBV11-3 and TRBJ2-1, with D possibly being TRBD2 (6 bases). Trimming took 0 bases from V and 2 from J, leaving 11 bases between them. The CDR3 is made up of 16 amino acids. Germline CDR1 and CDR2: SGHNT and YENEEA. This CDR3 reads CASSLDLASPYNEQFF. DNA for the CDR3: TGTGCCAGCAGCTTAGATCTAGCGAGTCCCTACAATGAGCAGTTCTTC.

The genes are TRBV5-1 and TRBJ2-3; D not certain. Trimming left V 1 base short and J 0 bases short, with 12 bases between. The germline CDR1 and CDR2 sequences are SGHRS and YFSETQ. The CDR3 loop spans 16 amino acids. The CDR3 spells CASSLSQGASTDTQYF. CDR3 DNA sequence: TGCGCCAGCAGCTTGTCGCAAGGCGCTAGCACAGATACGCAGTATTTT.

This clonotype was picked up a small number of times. The CDR3 sequence: CASSLRGLFYEQYF. CDR3 nucleotides: TGTGCCAGCAGTTTGAGGGGGCTCTTCTACGAGCAGTACTTC. The chain carries TRBV27 and TRBJ2-7; 7 bases align to TRBD1. The CDR3 runs to 14 residues. The germline V gene encodes CDR1 MNHEY and CDR2 SMNVEV (reference sequence). Trimming at V came to 3 bases and at J to 3 bases, leaving 5 bases not matched to a gene.

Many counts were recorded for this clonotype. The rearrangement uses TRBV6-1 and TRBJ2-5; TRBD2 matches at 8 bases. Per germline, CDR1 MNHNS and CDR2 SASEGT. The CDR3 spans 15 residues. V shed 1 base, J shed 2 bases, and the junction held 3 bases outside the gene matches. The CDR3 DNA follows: TGTGCCAGCAGTGAAGGACTAGCGCGTCAAGAGACCCAGTACTTC. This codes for CASSEGLARQETQYF.

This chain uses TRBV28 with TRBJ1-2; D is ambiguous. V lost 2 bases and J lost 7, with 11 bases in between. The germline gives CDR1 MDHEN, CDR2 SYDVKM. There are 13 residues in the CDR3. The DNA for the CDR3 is TGTGCCAGCAGTTTAGTCGAGGGTATTGGCTACACCTTC. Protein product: CASSLVEGIGYTF.